The T cell receptor (beta chain) described here comes from a study of T cell responses to AZD1222 COVID-19 vaccine. Notes on this clone: The antigen is not known. A read error may account for a junction end that differs from germline.

Libraries were prepared by immunoSEQ multiplex PCR; TCRdb keeps only in-frame clonotypes and omits some of them. The sample has over 110,000 clones; 80% to 95% are singletons. CDR3 length: 12 amino acids. Findings of the study overall: Sampling captured repertoires only after the peak T cell response.

The V call is TRBV12-3 or TRBV12-4, the J call TRBJ1-1; no reliable D call. The sample consisted of peripheral blood, taken on day 0 of AZD1222 vaccination. The clonotype comes from an adult in good health. The CDR3 DNA is TGTGCCAGCAGCTTAGGGCATCCCCCGGATGATTTT. Translated: CASSLGHPPDDF.